This T cell receptor beta chain was found in a study of neoadjuvant anti-PD-1 for oral cavity cancer. In the study overall: Before surgery, most patients got three to four biweekly 3 mg/kg nivolumab doses.

Clones were sequenced by immunoSEQ multiplex PCR, and TCRdb holds only the in-frame ones, with some missing. The data hold around 12,000 clones, with less than 70% observed a single time. This sequence was found in a person aged 40 to 85 with oral cavity squamous cell carcinoma. The sample was PBMCs, taken before nivolumab (anti-PD-1) treatment.

Here the CDR3 DNA reads TGCGCCAGCAGCCCGGGGGTGGGGGACAATGAGCAGTTCTTC. Translated: CASSPGVGDNEQFF. V is TRBV4-1 and J is TRBJ2-1, with D perhaps TRBD2 (6 bases). The CDR3 consists of 14 residues. Germline CDR1 is MGHRA and CDR2 is YSYEKL. V lost 4 bases, J lost 5 bases, and 12 bases lay in between.